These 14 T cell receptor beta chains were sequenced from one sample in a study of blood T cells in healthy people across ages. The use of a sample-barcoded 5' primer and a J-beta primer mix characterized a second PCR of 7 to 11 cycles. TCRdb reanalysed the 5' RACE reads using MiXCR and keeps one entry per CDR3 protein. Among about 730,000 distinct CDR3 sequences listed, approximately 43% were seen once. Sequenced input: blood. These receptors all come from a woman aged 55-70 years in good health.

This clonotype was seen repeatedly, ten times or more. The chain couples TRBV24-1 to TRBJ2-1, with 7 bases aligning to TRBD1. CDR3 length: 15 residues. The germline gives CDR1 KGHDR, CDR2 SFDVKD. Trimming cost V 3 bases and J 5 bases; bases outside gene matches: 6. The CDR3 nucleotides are TGTGCCACCAGTGATCCCCGACAGGGACACAATGAGCAGTTCTTC. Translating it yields CATSDPRQGHNEQFF.

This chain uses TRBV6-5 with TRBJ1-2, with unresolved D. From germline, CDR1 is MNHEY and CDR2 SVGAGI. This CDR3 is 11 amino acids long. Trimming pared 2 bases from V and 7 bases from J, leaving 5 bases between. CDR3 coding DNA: TGTGCCAGCAGTTACAAGGGTGGCTACACCTTC. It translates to CASSYKGGYTF.

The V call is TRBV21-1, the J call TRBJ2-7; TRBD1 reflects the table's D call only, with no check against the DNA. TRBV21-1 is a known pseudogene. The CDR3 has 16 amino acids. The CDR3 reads CASSKASGGPRYEQYF. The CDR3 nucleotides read TGTGCCAGCAGCAAAGCTTCAGGGGGCCCCCGATACGAGCAGTACTTC.

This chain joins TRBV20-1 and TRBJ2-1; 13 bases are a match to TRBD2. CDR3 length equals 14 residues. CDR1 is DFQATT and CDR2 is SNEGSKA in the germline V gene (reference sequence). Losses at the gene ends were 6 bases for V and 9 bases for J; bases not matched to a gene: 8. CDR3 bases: TGCAGTGCCAAAACTAGCGGGGGGGCCTCTGAGCAGTTCTTC. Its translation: CSAKTSGGASEQFF.

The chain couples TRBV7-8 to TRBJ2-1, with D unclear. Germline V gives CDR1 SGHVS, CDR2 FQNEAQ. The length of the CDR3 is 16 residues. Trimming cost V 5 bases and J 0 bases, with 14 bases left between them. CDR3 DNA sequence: TGTGCCAGCAGCGGCTGGAGAGCGAGCTCCTACAATGAGCAGTTCTTC. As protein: CASSGWRASSYNEQFF. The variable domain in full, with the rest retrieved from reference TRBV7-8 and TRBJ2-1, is GAGVSQSPRYKVAKRGQDVALRCDPISGHVSLFWYQQALGQGPEFLTYFQNEAQLDKSGLPSDRFFAERPEGSVSTLKIQRTQQEDSAVYLCASSGWRASSYNEQFFGPGTRLTVL.

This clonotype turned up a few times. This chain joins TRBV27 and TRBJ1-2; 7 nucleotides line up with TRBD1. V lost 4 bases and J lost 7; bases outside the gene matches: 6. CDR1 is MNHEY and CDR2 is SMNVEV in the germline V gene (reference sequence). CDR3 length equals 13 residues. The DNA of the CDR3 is TGTGCCAGCAGTTACAACAGGGGAGGTGGCTACACCTTC. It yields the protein CASSYNRGGGYTF.

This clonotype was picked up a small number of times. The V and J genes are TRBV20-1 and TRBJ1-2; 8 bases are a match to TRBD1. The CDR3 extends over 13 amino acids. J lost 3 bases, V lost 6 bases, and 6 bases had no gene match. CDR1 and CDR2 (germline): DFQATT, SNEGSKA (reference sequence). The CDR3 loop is CSASTGVDYGYTF. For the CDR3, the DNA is TGCAGTGCCTCGACAGGGGTCGACTATGGCTACACCTTC.

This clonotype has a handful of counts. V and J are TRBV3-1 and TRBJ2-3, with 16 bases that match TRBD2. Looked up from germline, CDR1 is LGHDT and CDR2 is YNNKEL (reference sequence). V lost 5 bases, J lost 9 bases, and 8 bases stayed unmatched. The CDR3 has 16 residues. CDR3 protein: CASSGTSGGADDTQYF. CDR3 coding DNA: TGTGCCAGCAGCGGGACTAGCGGGGGGGCCGACGACACGCAGTATTTT.

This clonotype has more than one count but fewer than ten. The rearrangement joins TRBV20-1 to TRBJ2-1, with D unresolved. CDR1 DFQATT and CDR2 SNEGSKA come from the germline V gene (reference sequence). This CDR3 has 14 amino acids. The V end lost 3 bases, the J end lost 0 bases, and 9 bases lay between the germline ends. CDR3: CSARDLSSYNEQFF. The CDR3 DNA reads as TGCAGTGCTAGGGACCTCAGCTCCTACAATGAGCAGTTCTTC.

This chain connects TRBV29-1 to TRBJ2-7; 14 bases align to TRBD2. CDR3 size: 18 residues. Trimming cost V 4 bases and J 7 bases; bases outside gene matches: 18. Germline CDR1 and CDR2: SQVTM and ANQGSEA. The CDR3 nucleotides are TGCAGCGTTGCGGGCGCGACTAGCGGGAGGGCCCGCAGTCGGGAGCAGTACTTC. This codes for CSVAGATSGRARSREQYF.

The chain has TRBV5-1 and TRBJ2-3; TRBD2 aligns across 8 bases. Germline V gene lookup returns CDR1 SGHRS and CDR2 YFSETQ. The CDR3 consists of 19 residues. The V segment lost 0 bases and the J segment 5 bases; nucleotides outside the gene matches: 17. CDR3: CASSLATRGREGMIDTQYF. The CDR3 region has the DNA TGCGCCAGCAGCTTGGCCACGCGGGGCCGGGAGGGCATGATAGATACGCAGTATTTT.

CDR3: CASSLRSGGREQYF. The CDR3 DNA is TGTGCCAGCAGCCTCCGTAGCGGGGGCAGAGAGCAGTACTTC. The J gene is TRBJ2-7, the V gene TRBV7-9; 9 bases match TRBD2. The CDR3 length is 14 residues. Germline loops: CDR1 SEHNR, CDR2 FQNEAQ (reference sequence). V lost 5 bases and J lost 7; bases outside the gene matches: 9.

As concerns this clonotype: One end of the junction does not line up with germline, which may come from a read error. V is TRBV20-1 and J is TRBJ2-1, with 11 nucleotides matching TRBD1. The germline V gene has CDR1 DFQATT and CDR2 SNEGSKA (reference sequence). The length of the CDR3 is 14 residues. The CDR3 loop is CGARGGTGGNEQFF. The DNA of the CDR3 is TGCGGTGCTAGAGGCGGGACAGGGGGCAATGAGCAGTTCTTC.

The CDR3 nucleotides are TGTGCCAGCAGCTTAGAAACGCCGGGGGAGCAGTACTTC. Its protein is CASSLETPGEQYF. The chain has TRBV7-9 and TRBJ2-7, with a possible D match to TRBD2 (5 bases). Trimming shortened V by 1 base and J by 7 bases, and 11 bases separated the two germline ends. The CDR3 is 13 amino acids. In germline, CDR1 is SEHNR, CDR2 FQNEAQ (reference sequence).